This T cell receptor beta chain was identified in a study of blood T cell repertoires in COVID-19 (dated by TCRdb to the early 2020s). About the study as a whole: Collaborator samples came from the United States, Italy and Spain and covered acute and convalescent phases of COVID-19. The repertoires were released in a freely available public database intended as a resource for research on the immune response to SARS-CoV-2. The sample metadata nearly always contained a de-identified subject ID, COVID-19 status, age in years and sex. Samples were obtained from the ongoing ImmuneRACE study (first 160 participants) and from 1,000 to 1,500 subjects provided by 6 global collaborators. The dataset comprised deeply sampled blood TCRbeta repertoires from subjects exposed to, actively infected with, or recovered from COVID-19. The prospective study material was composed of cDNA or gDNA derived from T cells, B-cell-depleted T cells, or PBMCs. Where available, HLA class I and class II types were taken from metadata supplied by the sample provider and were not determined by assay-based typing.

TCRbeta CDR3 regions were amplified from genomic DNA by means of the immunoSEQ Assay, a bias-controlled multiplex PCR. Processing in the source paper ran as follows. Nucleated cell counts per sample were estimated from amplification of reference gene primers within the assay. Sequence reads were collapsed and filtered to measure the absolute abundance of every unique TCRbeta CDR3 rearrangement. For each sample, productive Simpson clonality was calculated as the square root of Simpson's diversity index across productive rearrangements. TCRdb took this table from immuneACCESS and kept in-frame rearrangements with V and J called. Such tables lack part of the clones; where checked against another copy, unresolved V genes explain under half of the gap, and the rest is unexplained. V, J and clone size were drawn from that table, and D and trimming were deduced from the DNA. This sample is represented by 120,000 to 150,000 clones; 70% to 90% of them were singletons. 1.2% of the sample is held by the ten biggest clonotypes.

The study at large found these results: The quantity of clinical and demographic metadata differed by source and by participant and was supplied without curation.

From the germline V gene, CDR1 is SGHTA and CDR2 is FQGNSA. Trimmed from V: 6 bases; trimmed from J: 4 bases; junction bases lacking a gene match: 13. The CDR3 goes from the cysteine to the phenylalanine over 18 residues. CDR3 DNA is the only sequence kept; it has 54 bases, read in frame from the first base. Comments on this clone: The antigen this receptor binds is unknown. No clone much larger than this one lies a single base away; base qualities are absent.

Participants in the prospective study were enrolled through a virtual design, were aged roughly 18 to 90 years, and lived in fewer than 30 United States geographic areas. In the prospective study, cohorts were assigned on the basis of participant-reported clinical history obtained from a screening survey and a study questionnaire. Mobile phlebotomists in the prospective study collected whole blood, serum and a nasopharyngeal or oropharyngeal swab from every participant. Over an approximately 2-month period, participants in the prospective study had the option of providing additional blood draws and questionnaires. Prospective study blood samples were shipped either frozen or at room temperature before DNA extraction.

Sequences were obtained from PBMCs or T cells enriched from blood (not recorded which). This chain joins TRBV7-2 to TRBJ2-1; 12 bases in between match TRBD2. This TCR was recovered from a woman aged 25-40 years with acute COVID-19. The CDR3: CASRRTSGTNLGYNEQFF. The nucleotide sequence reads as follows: TGTGCCAGCAGAAGGACTAGCGGGACTAATCTCGGTTACAATGAGCAGTTCTTC.